These T cell receptor beta chains were read from a single sample in a study of blood T cell repertoires in COVID-19. Generated by immunoSEQ multiplex PCR, the TCRdb table keeps only in-frame clones and is missing some. The sample has 300,000 to 400,000 clones, over 75% seen once. The sample comprised PBMCs or T cells enriched from blood (not recorded which). These receptors were taken from a man between 18 and 29 years old who had recovered from COVID-19. Each CDR3 is given without its conserved first and last residue.

j_gene: TRBJ1-1
v_gene: TRBV10-2
CDR3aa: ASSDEGYTEAF

j_gene: TRBJ2-3
v_gene: TRBV19
CDR3aa: ATRSGNLADTQY

j_gene: TRBJ2-5
v_gene: TRBV30
CDR3aa: EERRDRGSTERSQY

j_gene: TRBJ1-1
v_gene: TRBV27
CDR3aa: ARKGGKLGAF

j_gene: TRBJ1-4
v_gene: TRBV4-1
CDR3aa: ASSRNPRQGNEKLF

j_gene: TRBJ1-6
v_gene: TRBV11-2
CDR3aa: ASSLDQRQRGNSPLH

j_gene: TRBJ2-3
v_gene: TRBV11-3
CDR3aa: ASSLGAGGPLDTQY

j_gene: TRBJ2-1
v_gene: TRBV11-3
CDR3aa: ASSSDRGSSYNEQF

j_gene: TRBJ2-1
v_gene: TRBV19
CDR3aa: ASSATRNEQF

j_gene: TRBJ2-1
v_gene: TRBV25-1
CDR3aa: ASIETSGGAINEQF

j_gene: TRBJ1-5
v_gene: TRBV4-1
CDR3aa: ASSQGGEQPQH

j_gene: TRBJ1-5
v_gene: TRBV7-9
CDR3aa: ASSQTGEGNQPQH

j_gene: TRBJ1-1
v_gene: TRBV10-2
CDR3aa: ASSAQQGLSEAF

j_gene: TRBJ2-2
v_gene: TRBV7-9
CDR3aa: ASTLQGGGYTGELF

j_gene: TRBJ2-5
v_gene: TRBV6-5
CDR3aa: ASSRTGAQETQY

j_gene: TRBJ1-1
v_gene: TRBV7-3
CDR3aa: ASSLRGQGGSTEAF

j_gene: TRBJ2-1
v_gene: TRBV27
CDR3aa: ASSLGAAPSSYNEQF

j_gene: TRBJ2-5
v_gene: TRBV9
CDR3aa: ASSPSGSQETQY

j_gene: TRBJ1-5
v_gene: TRBV29-1
CDR3aa: SVRGSLNQPQH